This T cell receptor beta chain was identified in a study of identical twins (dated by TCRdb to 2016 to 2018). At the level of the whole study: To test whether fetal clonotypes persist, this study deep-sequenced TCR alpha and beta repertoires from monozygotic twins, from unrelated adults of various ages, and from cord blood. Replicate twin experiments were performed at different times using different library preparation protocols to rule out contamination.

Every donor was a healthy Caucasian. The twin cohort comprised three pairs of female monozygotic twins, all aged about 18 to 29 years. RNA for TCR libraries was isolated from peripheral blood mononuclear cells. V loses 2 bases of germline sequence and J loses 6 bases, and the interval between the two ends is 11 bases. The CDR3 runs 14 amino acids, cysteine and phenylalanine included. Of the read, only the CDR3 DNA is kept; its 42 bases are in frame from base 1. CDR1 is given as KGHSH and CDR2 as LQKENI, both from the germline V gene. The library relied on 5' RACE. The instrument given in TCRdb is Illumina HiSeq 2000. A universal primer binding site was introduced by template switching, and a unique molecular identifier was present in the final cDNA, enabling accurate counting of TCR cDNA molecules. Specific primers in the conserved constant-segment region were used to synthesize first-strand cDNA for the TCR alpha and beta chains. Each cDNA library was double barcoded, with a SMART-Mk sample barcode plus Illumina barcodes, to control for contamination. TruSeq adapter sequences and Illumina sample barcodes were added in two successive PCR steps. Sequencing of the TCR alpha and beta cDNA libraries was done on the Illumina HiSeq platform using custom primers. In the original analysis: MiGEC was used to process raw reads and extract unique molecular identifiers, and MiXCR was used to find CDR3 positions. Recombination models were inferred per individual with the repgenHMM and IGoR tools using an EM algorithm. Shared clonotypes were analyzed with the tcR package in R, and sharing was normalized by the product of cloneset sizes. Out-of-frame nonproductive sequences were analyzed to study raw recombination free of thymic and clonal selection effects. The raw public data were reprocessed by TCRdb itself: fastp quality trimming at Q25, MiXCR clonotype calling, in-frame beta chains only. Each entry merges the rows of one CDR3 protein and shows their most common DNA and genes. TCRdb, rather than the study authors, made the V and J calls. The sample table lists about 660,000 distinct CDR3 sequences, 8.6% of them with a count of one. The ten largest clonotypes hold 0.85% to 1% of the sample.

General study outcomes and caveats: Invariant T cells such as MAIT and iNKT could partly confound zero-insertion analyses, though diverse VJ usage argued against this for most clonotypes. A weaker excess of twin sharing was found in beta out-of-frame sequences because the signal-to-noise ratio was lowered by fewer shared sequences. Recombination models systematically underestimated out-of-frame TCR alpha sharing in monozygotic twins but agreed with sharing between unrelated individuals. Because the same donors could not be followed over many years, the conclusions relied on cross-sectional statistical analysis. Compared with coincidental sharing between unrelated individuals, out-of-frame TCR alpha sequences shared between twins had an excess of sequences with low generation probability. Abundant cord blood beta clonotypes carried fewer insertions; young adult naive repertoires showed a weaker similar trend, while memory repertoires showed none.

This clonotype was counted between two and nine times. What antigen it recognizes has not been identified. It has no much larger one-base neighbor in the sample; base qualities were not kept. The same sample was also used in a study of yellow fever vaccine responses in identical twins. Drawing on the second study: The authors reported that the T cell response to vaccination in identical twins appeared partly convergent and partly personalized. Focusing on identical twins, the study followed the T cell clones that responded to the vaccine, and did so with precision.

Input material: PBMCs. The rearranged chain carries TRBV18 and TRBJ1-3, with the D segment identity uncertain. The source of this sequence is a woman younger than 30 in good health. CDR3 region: CASSPSEPINTIYF. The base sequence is TGTGCCAGCTCACCATCTGAGCCTATAAACACCATATATTTT. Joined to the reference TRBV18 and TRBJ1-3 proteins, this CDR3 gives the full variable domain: NAGVMQNPRHLVRRRGQEARLRCSPMKGHSHVYWYRQLPEEGLKFMVYLQKENIIDESGMPKERFSAEFPKEGPSILRIQQVVRGDSAAYFCASSPSEPINTIYFGEGSWLTVV.